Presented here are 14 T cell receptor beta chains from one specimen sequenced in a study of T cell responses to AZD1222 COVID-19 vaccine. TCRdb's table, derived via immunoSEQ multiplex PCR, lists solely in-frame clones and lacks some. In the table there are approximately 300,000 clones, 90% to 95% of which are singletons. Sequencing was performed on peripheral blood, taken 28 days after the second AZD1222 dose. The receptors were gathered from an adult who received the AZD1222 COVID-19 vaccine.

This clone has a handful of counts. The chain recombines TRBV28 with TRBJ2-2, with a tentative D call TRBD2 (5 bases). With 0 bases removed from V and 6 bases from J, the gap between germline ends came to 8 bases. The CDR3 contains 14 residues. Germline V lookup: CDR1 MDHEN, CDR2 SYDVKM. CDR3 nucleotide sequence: TGTGCCAGCAGTTTATGGAGGGATTCCGGGGAGCTGTTTTTT. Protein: CASSLWRDSGELFF.

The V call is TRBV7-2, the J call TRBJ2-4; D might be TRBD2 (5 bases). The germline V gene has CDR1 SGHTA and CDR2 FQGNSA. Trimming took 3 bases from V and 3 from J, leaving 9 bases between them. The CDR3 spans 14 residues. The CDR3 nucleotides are TGTGCCAGCAGCTTTGAGCGGTACAAAAACATTCAGTACTTC. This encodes CASSFERYKNIQYF.

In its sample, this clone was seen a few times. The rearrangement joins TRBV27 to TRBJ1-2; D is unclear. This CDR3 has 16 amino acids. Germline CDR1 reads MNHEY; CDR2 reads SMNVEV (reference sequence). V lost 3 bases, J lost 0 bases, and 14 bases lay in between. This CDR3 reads CASSFEGRAANYGYTF. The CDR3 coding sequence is TGTGCCAGCAGTTTTGAGGGTAGGGCAGCTAACTATGGCTACACCTTC.

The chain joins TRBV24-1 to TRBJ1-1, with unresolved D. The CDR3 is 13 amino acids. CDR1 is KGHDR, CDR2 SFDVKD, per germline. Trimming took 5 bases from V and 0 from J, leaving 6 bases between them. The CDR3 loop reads CATSANMNTEAFF. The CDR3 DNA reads TGTGCCACCAGTGCCAACATGAACACTGAAGCTTTCTTT.

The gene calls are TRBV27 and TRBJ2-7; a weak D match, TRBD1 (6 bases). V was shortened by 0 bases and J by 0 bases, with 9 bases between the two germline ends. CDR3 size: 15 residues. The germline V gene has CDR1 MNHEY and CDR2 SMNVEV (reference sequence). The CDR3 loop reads CASSLSNRASYEQYF. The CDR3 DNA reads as TGTGCCAGCAGTTTATCGAACAGGGCCTCCTACGAGCAGTACTTC.

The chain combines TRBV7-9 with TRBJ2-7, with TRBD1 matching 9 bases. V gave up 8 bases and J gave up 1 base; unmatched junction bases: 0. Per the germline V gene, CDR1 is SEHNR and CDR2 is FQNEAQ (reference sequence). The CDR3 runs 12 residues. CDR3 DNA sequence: TGTGCCAGCGGGACAGGGTCCTACGAGCAGTACTTC. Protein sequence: CASGTGSYEQYF.

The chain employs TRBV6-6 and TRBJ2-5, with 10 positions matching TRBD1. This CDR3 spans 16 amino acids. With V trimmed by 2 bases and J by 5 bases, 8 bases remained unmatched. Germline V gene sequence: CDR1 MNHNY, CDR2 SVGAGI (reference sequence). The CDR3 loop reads CASSYRTGGPGETQYF. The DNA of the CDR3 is TGTGCCAGCAGTTACAGGACAGGGGGTCCGGGGGAGACCCAGTACTTC.

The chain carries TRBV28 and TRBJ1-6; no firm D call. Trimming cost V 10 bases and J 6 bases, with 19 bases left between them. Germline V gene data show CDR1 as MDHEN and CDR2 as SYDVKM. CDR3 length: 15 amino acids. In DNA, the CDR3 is TGTGCCACCAATGACCGGACTTATGGTAATTCACCCCTCCACTTT. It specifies CATNDRTYGNSPLHF.

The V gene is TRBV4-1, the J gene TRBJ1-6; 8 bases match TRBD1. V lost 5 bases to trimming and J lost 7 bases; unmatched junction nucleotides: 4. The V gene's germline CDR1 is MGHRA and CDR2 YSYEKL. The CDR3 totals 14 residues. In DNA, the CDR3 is TGCGCCAGCAGCGCGAGACAGGGGAATTCACCCCTCCACTTT. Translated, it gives CASSARQGNSPLHF.

The CDR3: CASRRSPQAKNIQYF. The CDR3 nucleotides read TGTGCAAGTCGGAGAAGCCCGCAAGCCAAAAACATTCAGTACTTC. The chain carries TRBV12-2 and TRBJ2-4; the listed D gene, TRBD2, was not tested against the DNA. TRBV12-2 is a pseudogene. The CDR3 covers 15 residues.

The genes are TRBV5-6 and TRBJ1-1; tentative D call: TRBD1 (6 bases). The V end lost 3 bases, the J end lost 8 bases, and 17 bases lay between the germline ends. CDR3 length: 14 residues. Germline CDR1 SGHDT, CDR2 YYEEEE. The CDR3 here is CASSSTGTPIEAFF. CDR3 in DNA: TGTGCCAGCAGCTCAACCGGGACACCGATCGAAGCTTTCTTT. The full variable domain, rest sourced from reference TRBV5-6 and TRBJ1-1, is DAGVTQSPTHLIKTRGQQVTLRCSPKSGHDTVSWYQQALGQGPQFIFQYYEEEERQRGNFPDRFSGHQFPNYSSELNVNALLLGDSALYLCASSSTGTPIEAFFGQGTRLTVV.

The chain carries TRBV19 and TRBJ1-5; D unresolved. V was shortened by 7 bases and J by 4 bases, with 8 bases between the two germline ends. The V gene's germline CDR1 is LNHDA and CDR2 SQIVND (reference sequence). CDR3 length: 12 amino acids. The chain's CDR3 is CASIGQNQPQHF. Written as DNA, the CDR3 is TGTGCCAGTATCGGGCAGAATCAGCCCCAGCATTTT.

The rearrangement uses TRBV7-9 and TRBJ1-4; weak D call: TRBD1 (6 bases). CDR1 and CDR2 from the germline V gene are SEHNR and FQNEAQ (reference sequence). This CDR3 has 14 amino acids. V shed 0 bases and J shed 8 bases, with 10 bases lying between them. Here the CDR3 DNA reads TGTGCCAGCAGCTTAGCGGGGGGGCAGGAAAAACTGTTTTTT. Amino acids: CASSLAGGQEKLFF.

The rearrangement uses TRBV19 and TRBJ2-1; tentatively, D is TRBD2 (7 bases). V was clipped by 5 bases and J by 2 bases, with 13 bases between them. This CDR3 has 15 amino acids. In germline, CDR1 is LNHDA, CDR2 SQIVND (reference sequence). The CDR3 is CASSARGPTYNEQFF. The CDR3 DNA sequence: TGTGCCAGTAGTGCGCGGGGGCCCACCTACAATGAGCAGTTCTTC. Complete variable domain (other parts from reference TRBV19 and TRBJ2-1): DGGITQSPKYLFRKEGQNVTLSCEQNLNHDAMYWYRQDPGQGLRLIYYSQIVNDFQKGDIAEGYSVSREKKESFPLTVTSAQKNPTAFYLCASSARGPTYNEQFFGPGTRLTVL.